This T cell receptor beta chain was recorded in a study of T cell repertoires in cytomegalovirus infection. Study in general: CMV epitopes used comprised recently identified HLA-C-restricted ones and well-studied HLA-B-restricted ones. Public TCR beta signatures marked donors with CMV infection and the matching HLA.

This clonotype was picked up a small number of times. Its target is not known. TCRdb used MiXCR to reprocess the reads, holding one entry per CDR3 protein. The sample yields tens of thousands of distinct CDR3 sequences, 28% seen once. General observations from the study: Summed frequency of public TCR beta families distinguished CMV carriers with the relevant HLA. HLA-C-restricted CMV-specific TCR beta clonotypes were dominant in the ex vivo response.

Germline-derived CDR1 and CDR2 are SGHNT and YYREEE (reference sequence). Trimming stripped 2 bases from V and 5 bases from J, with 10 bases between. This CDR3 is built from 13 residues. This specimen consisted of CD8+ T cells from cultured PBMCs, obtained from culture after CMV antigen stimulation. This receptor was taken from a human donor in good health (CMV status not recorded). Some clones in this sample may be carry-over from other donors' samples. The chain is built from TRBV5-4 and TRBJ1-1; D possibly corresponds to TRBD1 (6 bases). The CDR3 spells CASSLNRETEAFF. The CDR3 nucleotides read TGTGCCAGCAGCTTAAACAGGGAAACTGAAGCTTTCTTT.